This is a list of T cell receptor beta chains from one sample in a study of shared clonotypes between healthy human individuals. Clones were sequenced by immunoSEQ multiplex PCR, and TCRdb holds only the in-frame ones, with some missing. The sample includes about 2,500,000 clones, around 94% seen only once; the top ten take about 0.13%. Sample: naive CD4+ T cells sorted from blood. All receptors come from a man younger than 30 in good health. The CDR3 runs from the conserved cysteine through the conserved F or W. D genes are given only for firm matches. Clone size is given for some rows only: seen once, a few or many times, or a class if the clone is expanded.

cdr3_nt cdr3_aa v_call d_call j_call clone_size
TGTGCCACCAGCCGAACGGCAGGGGGGAACGAAAAACTGTTTTTT CATSRTAGGNEKLFF TRBV15 TRBD1 TRBJ1-4 .
TGTGCCAGCAGTTTATCCGGGGGGGTCTCCTACGAGCAGTACTTC CASSLSGGVSYEQYF TRBV28 TRBD2 TRBJ2-7 once
TGTGCCAGCATCCGGACAGGAACCTACGAGCAGTACTTC CASIRTGTYEQYF TRBV6-6 TRBD1 TRBJ2-7 .
TGTGCCTGTTGGGATAATGAAAAACTGTTTTTT CACWDNEKLFF TRBV30 . TRBJ1-4 .
TGTGCCAGCAGTGAAGCACCGACAGGGGGCAGGGAGACCCAGTACTTC CASSEAPTGGRETQYF TRBV6-1 TRBD1 TRBJ2-5 .
TGCGCCAGCAGCCAAGATGGGCTAGCGGGAGATGAGCAGTTCTTC CASSQDGLAGDEQFF TRBV4-1 TRBD2 TRBJ2-1 .
TGTGCCAGCAGCTTGGTAGCGGGGGGTTCGAACACCGGGGAGCTGTTTTTT CASSLVAGGSNTGELFF TRBV5-4 TRBD2 TRBJ2-2 .
TGCGCCAGCAGCAACCGGACTAGCGGTCCCAGAGATACGCAGTATTTT CASSNRTSGPRDTQYF TRBV5-1 TRBD2 TRBJ2-3 once
TGTGCCAGCAGTTACTTTATGGGTGGCACTGAAGCTTTCTTT CASSYFMGGTEAFF TRBV6-6 . TRBJ1-1 .
TGTGCCAGCAGCTTGGCGAGCCAAGAGACCCAGTACTTC CASSLASQETQYF TRBV5-4 . TRBJ2-5 .
TGTGCCAGCAGCTCCTTTAGCTCCTATAATTCACCCCTCCACTTT CASSSFSSYNSPLHF TRBV13 . TRBJ1-6 .
TGCGCCAGCAGCGCGAACTCAAACCCAAGTGTCGGGCAGTTCTTC CASSANSNPSVGQFF TRBV5-1 . TRBJ2-1 .
TGTGCCAGCAGTGAGGCGGGAGTCTTTCCCGAGCAGTACTTC CASSEAGVFPEQYF TRBV25-1 TRBD2 TRBJ2-7 .
TGTGCCTGGAGTGGACGGACACAAGAGACCCAGTACTTC CAWSGRTQETQYF TRBV30 . TRBJ2-5 .
TGTGCCAGCAGTGCCAGGGCGGATGGCTACACCTTC CASSARADGYTF TRBV2 . TRBJ1-2 once
TGCGCCAGCAGGACCCGGGACAGCTACGAGCAGTACTTC CASRTRDSYEQYF TRBV10-1 TRBD1 TRBJ2-7 .
TGTGCCAGCAGCCTATATGGGGGACTGAATGAGCAGTTCTTC CASSLYGGLNEQFF TRBV13 . TRBJ2-1 .
TGTGCCAGTACCACCACCCCCGAAGGAAGCACTGAAGCTTTCTTT CASTTTPEGSTEAFF TRBV19 . TRBJ1-1 .
TGTGCCAGCAGTTTCCGCGACAGGGGCTATGGCTACACCTTC CASSFRDRGYGYTF TRBV28 TRBD1 TRBJ1-2 .
TGTGCCAGCAGCGGACGGGGGCAGGCTAATGAAAAACTGTTTTTT CASSGRGQANEKLFF TRBV9 . TRBJ1-4 .
TGTGCTAGTGGTTTGTTCTCAACGACAGTGACCTCTGGAAACACCATATATTTT CASGLFSTTVTSGNTIYF TRBV12-5 . TRBJ1-3 .
TGCGCCAGCAGTCCATTACAGGGAGGCTCCTACGAGCAGTACTTC CASSPLQGGSYEQYF TRBV5-1 . TRBJ2-7 .
TGTGCCAGCAGCCAACTATACACCGGGGAGCTGTTTTTT CASSQLYTGELFF TRBV14 . TRBJ2-2 .
TGTGCCAGCAGGGCGGGAGTTGGGACAGATACGCAGTATTTT CASRAGVGTDTQYF TRBV6-5 TRBD2 TRBJ2-3 .
TGTGCCAGCAGTGTAGGACAGGGAAATCAGCCCCAGCATTTT CASSVGQGNQPQHF TRBV6-1 TRBD1 TRBJ1-5 few
TGTGCCAGCTCAGGGGGCACAGGGTTGGGCTACACCTTC CASSGGTGLGYTF TRBV18 . TRBJ1-2 .
TGTGCCAGCAGTTTATCGTGGGGAGAGACCCAGTACTTC CASSLSWGETQYF TRBV27 . TRBJ2-5 .
TGTGCCAGCAGCCAGATTGGGGGGGGGCCCCAGCATTTT CASSQIGGGPQHF TRBV7-2 . TRBJ1-5 once
TGTGCCAGCAGCCCTAGGTCGGAGCGGGTTTTGAATGAGCAGTTCTTC CASSPRSERVLNEQFF TRBV9 . TRBJ2-1 once
TGTGCCAGCCGCCCCGCCGCAGGGGCGACCTACGAGCAGTACTTC CASRPAAGATYEQYF TRBV27 . TRBJ2-7 .
TGTGCCAGCAGCTCCCCGCTAGCGGGGGCCTTTACCTACAATGAGCAGTTCTTC CASSSPLAGAFTYNEQFF TRBV7-3 TRBD2 TRBJ2-1 .
TGTGCCAGCAACTGGCTAGCGGAAAGGAGGGATACGCAGTATTTT CASNWLAERRDTQYF TRBV2 TRBD2 TRBJ2-3 .
TGTGCCAGCAGGAGGGTACAGAACTATGGCTACACCTTC CASRRVQNYGYTF TRBV6-5 . TRBJ1-2 .
TGCGCCAGCAGCGAGGCTAGCGGAGGAGGGCAGTACTTC CASSEASGGGQYF TRBV10-1 TRBD2 TRBJ2-7 once
TGCGCCAGCAGGGTTGCGTTGGATACGCAGTATTTT CASRVALDTQYF TRBV5-1 . TRBJ2-3 .
TGTGCCAGCAGCCCCGACCGGGACAGGGCTATCTCCTACGAGCAGTACTTC CASSPDRDRAISYEQYF TRBV7-9 TRBD1 TRBJ2-7 .
TGTGCCTGCATCACGGGACAGCCGGATTCACCCCTCCACTTT CACITGQPDSPLHF TRBV30 TRBD1 TRBJ1-6 few
TGCAGCGTGGGACGGGACAGTGCTAGCTATGGCTACACCTTC CSVGRDSASYGYTF TRBV29-1 TRBD1 TRBJ1-2 .
TGTGCCAGCAGCTTGGGGGGCGGGGAGACCCAGTACTTC CASSLGGGETQYF TRBV5-4 . TRBJ2-5 .
TGTGCCAGTAGTACCGGACGGGGCACAGATACGCAGTATTTT CASSTGRGTDTQYF TRBV19 . TRBJ2-3 .
TGTGCCAGCAGCTTGGTGGGGACAGCCACCTCCTACGAGCAGTACTTC CASSLVGTATSYEQYF TRBV5-5 TRBD1 TRBJ2-7 .
TGTGCCACACCCATGGGGTCCTACAATGAGCAGTTCTTC CATPMGSYNEQFF TRBV7-9 . TRBJ2-1 .
TGTGCTAGTGGTTTGGACAGATGGGGCACAGATACGCAGTATTTT CASGLDRWGTDTQYF TRBV12-5 . TRBJ2-3 few
TGCAGCGTCACGAGGGGACTAGCGTGGGAGACCCAGTACTTC CSVTRGLAWETQYF TRBV29-1 TRBD2 TRBJ2-5 .
TGCGCCAGCAGCTTGGACGGACAGGGGCAAACTGAAGCTTTCTTT CASSLDGQGQTEAFF TRBV5-1 TRBD1 TRBJ1-1 .
TGCGCCAGCAGTGACGGCTATGAAAAACTGTTTTTT CASSDGYEKLFF TRBV10-1 . TRBJ1-4 .
TGTGCCAGCAGCTGGGACGGTGGTGGTGGCTACACCTTC CASSWDGGGGYTF TRBV5-5 . TRBJ1-2 .
TGTGCCAGCAGTGAGGCGTGGGAGGGGAACATTCAGTACTTC CASSEAWEGNIQYF TRBV2 TRBD2 TRBJ2-4 .
TGTGCCACCCGGCGGCCACGGCAAGAGACCCAGTACTTC CATRRPRQETQYF TRBV2 . TRBJ2-5 .
TGTGCCAGCAGTTACTCCCAGGGAGATAATTCACCCCTCCACTTT CASSYSQGDNSPLHF TRBV6-5 . TRBJ1-6 once
TGTGCCAGCATAGGGGCGGGGGCCGGCTCCTACGAGCAGTACTTC CASIGAGAGSYEQYF TRBV6-5 . TRBJ2-7 .